This record looks at one T cell receptor beta chain sequence and its context. No antigen is known for it. Method: immunoSEQ multiplex PCR; TCRdb's copy keeps in-frame clones and lacks some. In the table there are 100,000 to 150,000 clones, 80% to 90% of which are singletons. This sample is part of a study of T cell responses to AZD1222 COVID-19 vaccine. CDR3 length equals 18 residues. Trimming removed 2 bases at V and 2 bases at J, with 18 bases between. Looked up from germline, CDR1 is MGHRA and CDR2 is YSYEKL. Findings and caveats of the study: White British donors predominated, females outnumbered males, and clonal diversity was possibly underestimated.

This sequence joins TRBV4-1 and TRBJ2-2, with D possibly being TRBD1 (5 bases). The sequence was collected from an adult in good health. Sequencing was performed on peripheral blood, taken on day 0 of AZD1222 vaccination. CDR3 sequence reads: CASSQLSPVTVNTGELFF. The CDR3 DNA follows: TGCGCCAGCAGCCAATTGAGCCCCGTGACAGTTAACACCGGGGAGCTGTTTTTT.